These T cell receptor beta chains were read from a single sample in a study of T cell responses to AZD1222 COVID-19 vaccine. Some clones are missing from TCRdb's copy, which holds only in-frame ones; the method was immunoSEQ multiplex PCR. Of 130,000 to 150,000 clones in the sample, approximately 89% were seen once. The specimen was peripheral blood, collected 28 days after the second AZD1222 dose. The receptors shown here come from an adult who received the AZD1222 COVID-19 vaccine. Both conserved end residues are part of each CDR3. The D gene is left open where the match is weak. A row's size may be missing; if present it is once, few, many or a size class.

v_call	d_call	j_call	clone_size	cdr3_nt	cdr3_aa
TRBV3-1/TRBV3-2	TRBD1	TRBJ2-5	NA	TGTGCCAGCAGCTACCGACAGGGCCGAGAGACCCAGTACTTC	CASSYRQGRETQYF
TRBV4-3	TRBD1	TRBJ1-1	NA	TGCGCCAGCAGCCCAGGGGACAGGGGGAACACTGAAGCTTTCTTT	CASSPGDRGNTEAFF
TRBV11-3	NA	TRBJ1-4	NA	TGTGCCAGCAGCCGCAGTGGTCCGGGGAAGATTGAAAAACTGTTTTTT	CASSRSGPGKIEKLFF
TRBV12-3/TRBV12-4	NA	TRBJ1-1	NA	TGTGCCAGCATCTCCGAGGGCTCTGAAGCTTTCTTT	CASISEGSEAFF
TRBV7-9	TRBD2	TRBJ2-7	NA	TGTGCCAGCAGCCCAGAGGCGGGAGGGAAGAACTCCTACGAGCAGTACTTC	CASSPEAGGKNSYEQYF
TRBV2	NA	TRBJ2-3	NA	TGTGCCAGCAGAGGGGATTCGGCTACGCAGTATTTT	CASRGDSATQYF
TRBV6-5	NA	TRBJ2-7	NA	TGTGCCAGCAGTACAACAGGGTCCTACGAGCAGTACTTC	CASSTTGSYEQYF
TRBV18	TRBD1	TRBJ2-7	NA	TGTGCCAGTTGCGCAGGGGGCGTCTACGAGCAGTACTTC	CASCAGGVYEQYF
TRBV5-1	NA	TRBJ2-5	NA	TGCGCCAGCAGCTTGGGGACCGGGCTGGAGACCCAGTACTTC	CASSLGTGLETQYF
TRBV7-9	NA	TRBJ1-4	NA	TGTGCCAGCAGCGCGAATCCGGGGACTAATGAAAAACTGTTTTTT	CASSANPGTNEKLFF
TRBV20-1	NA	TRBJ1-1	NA	TGCAGTGCTAGTAGGCCCCGGGTGGTGACGGGGACTGAAGCTTTCTTT	CSASRPRVVTGTEAFF
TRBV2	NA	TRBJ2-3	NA	TGTGCCAGCAGTGAGAGTAGCCAGAACACAGATACGCAGTATTTT	CASSESSQNTDTQYF
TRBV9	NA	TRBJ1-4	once	TGTGCCAGCAGCGCCCGAGGGGGGCCTAATGAAAAACTGTTTTTT	CASSARGGPNEKLFF
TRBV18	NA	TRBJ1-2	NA	TGTGCCAGCTCACCCGCCCGGGACGGTAGGCGCTACACCTTC	CASSPARDGRRYTF
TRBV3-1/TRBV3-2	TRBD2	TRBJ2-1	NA	TGTGCCAGCAGCCCGGGACTAGCGGGCTCGTGGCAGTTCTTC	CASSPGLAGSWQFF
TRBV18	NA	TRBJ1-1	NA	TGTGCCAGCTCACCAAGGGGCAGGGGAAAGATCGTTGACACTGAAGCTTTCTTT	CASSPRGRGKIVDTEAFF
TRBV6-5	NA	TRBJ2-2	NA	TGTGCCAGCAGCTTACAGGGAACCGGGGAGCTGTTTTTT	CASSLQGTGELFF
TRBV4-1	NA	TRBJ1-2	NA	TGCGCCAGCAGCCAAGTTGGCAGGTCTAACTATGGCTACACCTTC	CASSQVGRSNYGYTF
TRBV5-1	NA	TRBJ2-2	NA	TGCGCCAGCAGCTTAATATCGTTCGCGAACACCGGGGAGCTGTTTTTT	CASSLISFANTGELFF
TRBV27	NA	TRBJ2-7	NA	TGTGCCAGCACCCTTCCGGGACGGACTACCCGAAGCTCCTACGAGCAGTACTTC	CASTLPGRTTRSSYEQYF
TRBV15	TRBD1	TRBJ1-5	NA	TGTGCCACCAGCACCAAGCAGACAGGGCTGAATCAGCCCCAGCATTTT	CATSTKQTGLNQPQHF
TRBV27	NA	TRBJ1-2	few	TGTGCCAGCAGTTTCTCCGGACAGAACTATGGCTACACCTTC	CASSFSGQNYGYTF
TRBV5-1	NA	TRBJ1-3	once	TGCGCCAGCAGCTTGGGACAGCTTCCCGGAGACACCATATATTTT	CASSLGQLPGDTIYF